The sequence of this TCR beta chain was determined in a study of response to subunit inactivated influenza vaccine. Notes on the study in general: The authors proposed limited new T cell recruitment per seasonal influenza vaccination.

This clonotype was seen more than once but under ten times. The antigen is undetermined. Germline assignment: CDR1 SGHRS and CDR2 YFSETQ. The CDR3 covers 20 residues. V was pared by 1 base and J by 3 bases, with 12 bases of the junction left unmatched. TCRdb re-called the RT-PCR reads through MiXCR, storing one row per CDR3 protein. The sample yields 490,000 or so distinct CDR3 sequences, roughly 8.2% seen once. The origin of this receptor is a man between 50 and 70 years old who received an inactivated influenza vaccine. The chain recombines TRBV5-1 with TRBJ2-1; 14 bases agree with TRBD2. The sample consisted of PBMCs from blood, taken less than 30 months after vaccination. CDR3: CASSLRGTSGSEARYNEQFF. CDR3 nucleotide sequence: TGCGCCAGCAGCTTGAGGGGGACTAGCGGGAGTGAGGCACGCTACAATGAGCAGTTCTTC. The full variable domain, in which reference TRBV5-1 and TRBJ2-1 provide the parts outside the CDR3, is KAGVTQTPRYLIKTRGQQVTLSCSPISGHRSVSWYQQTPGQGLQFLFEYFSETQRNKGNFPGRFSGRQFSNSRSEMNVSTLELGDSALYLCASSLRGTSGSEARYNEQFFGPGTRLTVL.